This is a list of T cell receptor beta chains from one sample in a study of post-analysis software for immune sequencing data. TCRdb redid the calling of the PCR reads with MiXCR, one entry per CDR3 protein. The table shows about 620,000 distinct CDR3 sequences, with around 44% occurring only once. Sequencing was done on a sample of blood. The receptors come from a girl aged 5-17 years with multiple sclerosis. Both conserved end residues are part of each CDR3. The D gene is left open where the match is weak. Clone size is shown for a subset of rows, as once, few, many or a class of expanded clone.

TGTGCCAGCAGTAAGTTAGCAGATGCGCAGTATTTT | CASSKLADAQYF | - | TRBJ2-3 | TRBV12-3/TRBV12-4 | -
TGCAGCGTGTTGAATGAAAAACTGTTTTTT | CSVLNEKLFF | - | TRBJ1-4 | TRBV29-1 | few
TGTGCCAGCAGTTTAGTTTCCCATGAGCAGTTCTTC | CASSLVSHEQFF | - | TRBJ2-1 | TRBV12-3/TRBV12-4 | -
TGCAGCGTCGGCGGGGGGCGCGGGCAACACGCTTTCTTT | CSVGGGRGQHAFF | - | TRBJ1-1 | TRBV29-1 | -
TGTGCCAGCAGCTTACATACTAGCGGGACGGGGGAGACCCAGTACTTC | CASSLHTSGTGETQYF | TRBD2 | TRBJ2-5 | TRBV11-2 | -
TGTGCCATCAGTACAGGGAACCGAGAGACCCAGTACTTC | CAISTGNRETQYF | - | TRBJ2-5 | TRBV10-3 | few
TGTGCCAGCTGTGTGGGGGCCAACGTCCTGACTTTC | CASCVGANVLTF | - | TRBJ2-6 | TRBV12-3/TRBV12-4 | -
TGTGCCAGTCAAAGGACAGGGGCCATTAACTATGGCTACACCTTC | CASQRTGAINYGYTF | TRBD1 | TRBJ1-2 | TRBV5-5 | once
TGCGCCAGATTTCCGACTAGCGTAGCGGAGACCCAGTACTTC | CARFPTSVAETQYF | TRBD2 | TRBJ2-5 | TRBV4-1 | -
TGTGCCAGCGCCTTACCGGGATCCTACAATGAGCAGTTCTTC | CASALPGSYNEQFF | - | TRBJ2-1 | TRBV12-3/TRBV12-4 | few
TGCAGCGTAACCGACCAGGCGGGCTATGGCTACACCTTC | CSVTDQAGYGYTF | - | TRBJ1-2 | TRBV29-1 | -
TGCAGCGTTGAAGAGGGTAGAAGATATTCTTCCTACGAGCAGTACTTC | CSVEEGRRYSSYEQYF | - | TRBJ2-7 | TRBV29-1 | -
TGTGCCAGCAGTCCCCGGGGGGCGGGGGGGAATGAGCAGTTCTTC | CASSPRGAGGNEQFF | TRBD2 | TRBJ2-1 | TRBV2 | -
TGTGCCAGCAGCGTGATGGGACTAGCGACAGATACGCAGTATTTT | CASSVMGLATDTQYF | TRBD2 | TRBJ2-3 | TRBV7-3 | -
TGCAGTGCCCTCGCCACATTTGGTGGATACGAGCAGTACTTC | CSALATFGGYEQYF | - | TRBJ2-7 | TRBV20-1 | many
TGCGCCAGCAGCTTATACAGCGGGAGAGGGTACGAGCAGTACTTC | CASSLYSGRGYEQYF | TRBD2 | TRBJ2-7 | TRBV5-1 | few
TGTGCCAGCAGTGAAATGGCATGGGGACAGGCACAGGGGTACCAAGAGACCCAGTACTTC | CASSEMAWGQAQGYQETQYF | TRBD1 | TRBJ2-5 | TRBV6-1 | few
TGTGCCAGCAGTCTCAACAGGGTTGGCAATCAGCCCCAGCATTTT | CASSLNRVGNQPQHF | - | TRBJ1-5 | TRBV6-6 | few
TGTGCCAGCAGGACAGGCTCAACTAATGAAAAACTGTTTTTT | CASRTGSTNEKLFF | - | TRBJ1-4 | TRBV6-1 | few
TGCGCCAGCAGCCAAGAGGCTAGCGGGGGCCGGATTTACAATGAGCAGTTCTTC | CASSQEASGGRIYNEQFF | TRBD2 | TRBJ2-1 | TRBV4-1 | few
TGTGCCAGTAGGTTGGACGGCCTAGGAAACTACGAGCAGTACTTC | CASRLDGLGNYEQYF | - | TRBJ2-7 | TRBV19 | -
TGTGCCAGCAGCTCACAGGCTCACTATGGCTACACCTTC | CASSSQAHYGYTF | - | TRBJ1-2 | TRBV5-6 | -
TGTGCCACCAGTGATCGGGACAGGAACAATGAGCAGTTCTTC | CATSDRDRNNEQFF | TRBD1 | TRBJ2-1 | TRBV24-1 | few
TGCAGCGTGGGGGGAGTCCAAGAGACCCAGTACTTC | CSVGGVQETQYF | - | TRBJ2-5 | TRBV29-1 | few
TGTGCCAGCAGGGACTATAGCTCCTACAATGAGCAGTTCTTC | CASRDYSSYNEQFF | - | TRBJ2-1 | TRBV6-4 | -
TGTGCCAGCAGCTCCAATGAAGGAGAGACCCAGTACTTC | CASSSNEGETQYF | - | TRBJ2-5 | TRBV12-3/TRBV12-4 | -
TGCGCCAGCAGCTTCAGTCAAATTTCTAACGAGCAGTACTTC | CASSFSQISNEQYF | - | TRBJ2-7 | TRBV5-1 | -
TGTGCCAGCACCATGCAAGTACCCGATGAGCAGTACTTC | CASTMQVPDEQYF | - | TRBJ2-5 | TRBV12-3/TRBV12-4 | -
TGTGCCAGCCGAACAGGGGGTTCACCCCTCCACTTT | CASRTGGSPLHF | TRBD1 | TRBJ1-6 | TRBV27 | few
TGTGCCAGCAGCTCGGGACTAGATACGCAGTATTTT | CASSSGLDTQYF | - | TRBJ2-3 | TRBV5-5 | few
TGTGCCAGCAGGAAACTACTAGCCCTCAGGGGGCATGAGCAGTTCTTC | CASRKLLALRGHEQFF | TRBD1 | TRBJ2-1 | TRBV6-5 | once
TGCAGCGCAAAAGGGGGTGGGGTCGTCGGGGTTGCTGAAGCTTTCTTT | CSAKGGGVVGVAEAFF | - | TRBJ1-1 | TRBV29-1 | -
TGTGCCAGCAGTTGGGGTAGCGGAGTTTCCTACGAGCAGTACTTC | CASSWGSGVSYEQYF | - | TRBJ2-7 | TRBV12-3/TRBV12-4 | -
TGCGCCAACAGCTTCGGGACAGGGTTAAACACTGAAGCTTTCTTT | CANSFGTGLNTEAFF | TRBD1 | TRBJ1-1 | TRBV5-1 | -
TGTGCCAGCAGCTCCGCTGTTGAGCAGTTCTTC | CASSSAVEQFF | - | TRBJ2-1 | TRBV7-9 | few
TGTGCCAGCAGCTTAGCTCAACAGGGAAACGAGCAGTACTTC | CASSLAQQGNEQYF | - | TRBJ2-7 | TRBV7-9 | few
TGTGCCAGCAGCCACCCAGCGGGGGTCACAGATACGCAGTATTTT | CASSHPAGVTDTQYF | TRBD2 | TRBJ2-3 | TRBV7-2 | -
TGCGCCAGCAGCTCCGGGACAGGGGTGCGGGAGACCCAGTACTTC | CASSSGTGVRETQYF | TRBD1 | TRBJ2-5 | TRBV5-1 | -
TGTGCCAGCAGCTTAGAACAGTTAGTGTTCTTC | CASSLEQLVFF | - | TRBJ2-1 | TRBV7-2 | -
TGTGCCATCAGGGGCTCGCGGGAGTTCTCCGAGCAGTACTTC | CAIRGSREFSEQYF | TRBD2 | TRBJ2-7 | TRBV10-3 | -
TGTGCCAGCAGTGAATCTGAGGCAAGAGAGCAGTTCTTC | CASSESEAREQFF | - | TRBJ2-1 | TRBV6-1 | few
TGTGCCTGGAAAAACAGGGGGGCGACTAATGAAAAACTGTTTTTT | CAWKNRGATNEKLFF | TRBD1 | TRBJ1-4 | TRBV30 | -